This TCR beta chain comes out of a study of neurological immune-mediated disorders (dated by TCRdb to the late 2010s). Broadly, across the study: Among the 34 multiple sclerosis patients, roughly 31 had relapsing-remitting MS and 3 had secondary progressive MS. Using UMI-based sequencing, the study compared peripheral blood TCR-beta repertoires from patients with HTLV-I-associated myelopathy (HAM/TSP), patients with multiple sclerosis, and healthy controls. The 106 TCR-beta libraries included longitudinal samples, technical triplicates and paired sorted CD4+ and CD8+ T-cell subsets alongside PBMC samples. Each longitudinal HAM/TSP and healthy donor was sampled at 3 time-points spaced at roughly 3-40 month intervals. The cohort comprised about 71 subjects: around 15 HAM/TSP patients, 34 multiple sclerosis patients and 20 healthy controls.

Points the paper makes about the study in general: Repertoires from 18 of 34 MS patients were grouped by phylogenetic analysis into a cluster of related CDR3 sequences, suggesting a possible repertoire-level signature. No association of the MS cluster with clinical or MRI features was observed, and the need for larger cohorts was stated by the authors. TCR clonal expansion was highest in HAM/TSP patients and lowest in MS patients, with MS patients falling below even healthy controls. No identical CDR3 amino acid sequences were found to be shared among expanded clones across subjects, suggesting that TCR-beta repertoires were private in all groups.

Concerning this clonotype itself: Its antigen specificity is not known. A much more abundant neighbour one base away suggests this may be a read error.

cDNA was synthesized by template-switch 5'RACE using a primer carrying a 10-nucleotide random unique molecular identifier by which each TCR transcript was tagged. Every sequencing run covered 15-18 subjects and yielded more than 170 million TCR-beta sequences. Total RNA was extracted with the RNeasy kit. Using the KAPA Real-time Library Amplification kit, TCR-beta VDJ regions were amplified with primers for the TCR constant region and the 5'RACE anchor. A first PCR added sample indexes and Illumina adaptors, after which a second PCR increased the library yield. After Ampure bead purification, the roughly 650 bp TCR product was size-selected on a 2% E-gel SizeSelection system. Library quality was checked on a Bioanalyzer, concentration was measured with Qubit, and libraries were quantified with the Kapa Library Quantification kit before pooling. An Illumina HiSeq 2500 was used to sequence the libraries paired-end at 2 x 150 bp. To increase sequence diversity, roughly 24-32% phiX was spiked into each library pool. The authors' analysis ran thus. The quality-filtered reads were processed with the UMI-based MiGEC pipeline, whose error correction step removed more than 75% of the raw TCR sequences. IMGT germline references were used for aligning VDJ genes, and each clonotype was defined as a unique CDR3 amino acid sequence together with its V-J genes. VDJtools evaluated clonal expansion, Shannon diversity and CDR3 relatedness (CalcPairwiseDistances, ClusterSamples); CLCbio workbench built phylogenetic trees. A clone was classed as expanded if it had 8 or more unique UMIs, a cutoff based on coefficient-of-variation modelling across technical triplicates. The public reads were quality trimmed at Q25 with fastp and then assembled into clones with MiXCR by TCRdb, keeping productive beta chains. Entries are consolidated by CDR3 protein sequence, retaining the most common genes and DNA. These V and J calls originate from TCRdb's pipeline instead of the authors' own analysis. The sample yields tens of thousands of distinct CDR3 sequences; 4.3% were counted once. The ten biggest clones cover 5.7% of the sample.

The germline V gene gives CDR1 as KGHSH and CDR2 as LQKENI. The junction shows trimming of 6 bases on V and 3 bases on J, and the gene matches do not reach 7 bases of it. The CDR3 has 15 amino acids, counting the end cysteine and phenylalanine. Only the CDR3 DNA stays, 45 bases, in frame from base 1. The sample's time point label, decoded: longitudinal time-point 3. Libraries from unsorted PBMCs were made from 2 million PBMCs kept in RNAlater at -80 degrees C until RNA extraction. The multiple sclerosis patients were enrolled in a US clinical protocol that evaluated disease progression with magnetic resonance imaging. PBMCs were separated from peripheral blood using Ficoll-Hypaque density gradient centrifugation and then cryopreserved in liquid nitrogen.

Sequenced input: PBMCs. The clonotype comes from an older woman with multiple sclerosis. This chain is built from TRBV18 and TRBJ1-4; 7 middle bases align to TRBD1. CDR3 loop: CASSSRGQSNEKLFF. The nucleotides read TGTGCCAGCTCGTCTAGGGGGCAGTCTAATGAAAAACTGTTTTTT.